One and the same sample provided the 20 T cell receptor beta chains below, sequenced in a study of T cell responses to AZD1222 COVID-19 vaccine. Sequenced by immunoSEQ multiplex PCR; TCRdb stores in-frame clones only, minus some. The sample gives roughly 70,000 clones, 80% to 95% of which show up once; roughly 6.7% is in the top ten. Source: peripheral blood, taken 28 days after the second dose of the MenACWY control vaccine. These receptors all stem from an adult who received the MenACWY meningococcal vaccine as a control.

The chain couples TRBV29-1 to TRBJ1-1; no clear D. The CDR3 length is 12 residues. Germline CDR1 reads SQVTM; CDR2 reads ANQGSEA. Deletions cut 4 bases from V and 1 base from J, with 7 bases between. The CDR3, as DNA: TGCAGCGTTGGTGCCGGGAACACTGAAGCTTTCTTT. Translating it yields CSVGAGNTEAFF.

The chain is built from TRBV19 and TRBJ2-5; possible D gene TRBD1, 6 bases. With 2 bases removed from V and 3 bases from J, the gap between germline ends came to 10 bases. The length of the CDR3 is 14 residues. Germline CDR1 is LNHDA and CDR2 is SQIVND (reference sequence). CDR3 nucleotides: TGTGCCAGTAGTATAACAGGGCAGAAAGAGACCCAGTACTTC. It translates to CASSITGQKETQYF. Combining the CDR3 with reference TRBV19 and TRBJ2-5 gives the whole variable domain DGGITQSPKYLFRKEGQNVTLSCEQNLNHDAMYWYRQDPGQGLRLIYYSQIVNDFQKGDIAEGYSVSREKKESFPLTVTSAQKNPTAFYLCASSITGQKETQYFGPGTRLLVL.

This sequence joins TRBV6-6 and TRBJ1-5; no definite D call. The CDR3 length is 10 residues. Germline V lookup: CDR1 MNHNY, CDR2 SVGAGI (reference sequence). The V and J ends lost 8 bases and 6 bases respectively, with 5 bases between them. CDR3 in amino acids: CASGRQPQHF. The CDR3 nucleotides read TGTGCCAGCGGGCGTCAGCCCCAGCATTTT.

The CDR3 spells CASSQTLSSGGEQYF. For the CDR3, the DNA is TGCGCCAGCAGCCAGACCTTGTCATCGGGGGGCGAGCAGTACTTC. This chain uses TRBV4-3 with TRBJ2-7, with TRBD2 identical over 7 bases. This CDR3 region has 15 residues. V was clipped by 3 bases and J by 6 bases; unmatched bases: 11. In germline, CDR1 is LGHNA, CDR2 YSLEER.

The chain uses TRBV27 and TRBJ2-4, with a weak D call TRBD2 (6 bases). Germline V gene lookup returns CDR1 MNHEY and CDR2 SMNVEV (reference sequence). V was clipped by 6 bases and J by 2 bases, with 11 bases between them. There are 14 residues in the CDR3. CDR3 DNA sequence: TGTGCCAGCAGCGAGGGACTTCCCAAAAACATTCAGTACTTC. This gives the protein CASSEGLPKNIQYF.

The genes are TRBV12-3 or TRBV12-4 and TRBJ2-5; no clear D gene. CDR3 size: 13 residues. The ends were cut back, 4 bases at V and 5 bases at J, with 11 bases in the middle. DNA of the CDR3: TGTGCCAGCAGTTCGACTGCCCTGGAGACCCAGTACTTC. Translated: CASSSTALETQYF.

This rearrangement joins TRBV29-1 to TRBJ1-2; unclear D gene. CDR1 and CDR2 (germline): SQVTM, ANQGSEA. The CDR3 sequence is 14 residues long. The V and J ends lost 0 bases and 4 bases respectively, with 12 bases between them. CDR3 nucleotide sequence: TGCAGCGTTGAAGATCCGCAGGAGGCCTATGGCTACACCTTC. The encoded protein is CSVEDPQEAYGYTF.

The chain joins TRBV5-4 to TRBJ2-7; 10 positions agree with TRBD1. The germline V gene has CDR1 SGHNT and CDR2 YYREEE (reference sequence). CDR3 length: 15 amino acids. Trimming removed 4 bases from V and 2 bases from J; junction bases left unmatched: 6. CDR3 in amino acids: CASSLGQGPTYEQYF. CDR3 sequence (DNA): TGTGCCAGCAGCCTGGGACAGGGGCCAACCTACGAGCAGTACTTC. Complete variable domain (other parts from reference TRBV5-4 and TRBJ2-7): ETGVTQSPTHLIKTRGQQVTLRCSSQSGHNTVSWYQQALGQGPQFIFQYYREEENGRGNFPPRFSGLQFPNYSSELNVNALELDDSALYLCASSLGQGPTYEQYFGPGTRLTVT.

This clone is judged medium-sized. The V gene is TRBV3-1 (or the pseudogene TRBV3-2), the J gene TRBJ2-4; D unresolved. This CDR3 region has 14 residues. Germline assignment: CDR1 LGHDT and CDR2 YNNKEL (reference sequence). V lost 0 bases to trimming and J lost 7 bases, with 10 bases between them. The CDR3 bases are TGTGCCAGCAGCCAAGAGGAACTTGGGAACATTCAGTACTTC. It yields the protein CASSQEELGNIQYF.

The chain couples TRBV18 to TRBJ2-3; D perhaps matches TRBD2 (6 bases). Trimming shortened V by 3 bases and J by 6 bases, and 16 bases separated the two germline ends. The CDR3 spans 15 residues. Germline CDR1 reads KGHSH; CDR2 reads LQKENI. CDR3 nucleotide sequence: TGTGCCAGCTCACCCAGCCCGACGGGGGTTGATACGCAGTATTTT. Its translation: CASSPSPTGVDTQYF.

This chain links TRBV13 with TRBJ2-3, with 12 nucleotides matching TRBD2. Germline-derived CDR1 and CDR2 are PRHDT and FYEKMQ (reference sequence). The CDR3 runs to 20 residues. The ends lost 5 bases at V and 1 base at J; junction bases unmatched: 16. Written as DNA, the CDR3 is TGTGCCAGCAGCCCCTATCGGACTAGCGGGATGGGGTATGGCACAGATACGCAGTATTTT. It encodes CASSPYRTSGMGYGTDTQYF.

CDR3 residues: CATSDFRLGDEQFF. The CDR3 coding sequence is TGTGCCACCAGTGATTTCCGATTAGGCGATGAGCAGTTCTTC. This chain connects TRBV24-1 to TRBJ2-1; no clear D gene. In germline, CDR1 is KGHDR, CDR2 SFDVKD. CDR3 length equals 14 residues. Trimming cost V 1 base and J 8 bases, with 11 bases left between them.

The V call is TRBV28, the J call TRBJ1-1, with D perhaps matching TRBD1 (5 bases). Germline loops: CDR1 MDHEN, CDR2 SYDVKM. Trimming shortened V by 1 base and J by 5 bases, and 8 bases separated the two germline ends. This CDR3 is 13 amino acids long. For the CDR3, the DNA is TGTGCCAGCAGTTTATCAGGGACGACTGAAGCTTTCTTT. Its translation is CASSLSGTTEAFF. The full variable domain, with the rest looked up from reference TRBV28 and TRBJ1-1, is DVKVTQSSRYLVKRTGEKVFLECVQDMDHENMFWYRQDPGLGLRLIYFSYDVKMKEKGDIPEGYSVSREKKERFSLILESASTNQTSMYLCASSLSGTTEAFFGQGTRLTVV.

The CDR3 bases are TGTGCCAGCAGTTTAGGGGGGCAACGCAATCAGCCCCAGCATTTT. It specifies CASSLGGQRNQPQHF. V gene TRBV28 combines with J gene TRBJ1-5; maybe TRBD1 (6 bases). CDR1 MDHEN and CDR2 SYDVKM come from the germline V gene. V lost 2 bases and J lost 2, with 10 bases in between. The CDR3 is 15 amino acids.

A word on this clone: Other DNA sequences in the same sample also yield this CDR3. In DNA, the CDR3 is TGTGCCAGCAGAACAAACGGACAGGGTAGTTCTGAAGCTTTCTTT. This encodes CASRTNGQGSSEAFF. This chain uses TRBV7-8 with TRBJ1-1, with 8 bases lining up with TRBD1. The CDR3 contains 15 residues. V was clipped by 6 bases and J by 6 bases; unmatched bases: 12. The germline V gene encodes CDR1 SGHVS and CDR2 FQNEAQ.

The V call is TRBV10-2, the J call TRBJ2-7; 7 nucleotides align to TRBD2. This CDR3 is 11 amino acids long. The V gene end was trimmed by 8 bases and the J gene end by 3 bases; junction bases not matched to a gene: 1. Looked up from germline, CDR1 is WSHSY and CDR2 is SAAADI. Here the CDR3 reads CASGGGYEQYF. The CDR3 DNA reads as TGCGCCAGCGGGGGGGGCTACGAGCAGTACTTC.

This clone was recorded once. This chain joins TRBV6-5 and TRBJ2-1, with no clear D. V lost 6 bases to trimming and J lost 2 bases, with 14 bases between them. Germline assignment: CDR1 MNHEY and CDR2 SVGAGI. This CDR3 is built from 15 residues. CDR3 in DNA: TGTGCCAGCAGGCCCACTCTCTGGGCCTACAATGAGCAGTTCTTC. Protein: CASRPTLWAYNEQFF.

The chain is built from TRBV29-1 and TRBJ2-1; TRBD2 matches at 10 bases. Trimming at V came to 4 bases and at J to 9 bases, leaving 12 bases not matched to a gene. CDR3 length: 15 amino acids. Germline CDR1 and CDR2: SQVTM and ANQGSEA. The CDR3 DNA reads TGCAGCGTTGCTCAAGCGGGAGGGCCTCGTATTGAGCAGTTCTTC. Translating it yields CSVAQAGGPRIEQFF.

The rearrangement joins TRBV30 to TRBJ1-1; D is unclear. This CDR3 has 13 amino acids. V was trimmed by 5 bases and J by 2 bases, leaving 12 bases between them. In germline, CDR1 is GTSNPN, CDR2 SVGIG (reference sequence). CDR3: CAWEDQANTEAFF. The CDR3 DNA reads TGTGCCTGGGAGGACCAGGCCAACACTGAAGCTTTCTTT. The full variable domain, in which reference TRBV30 and TRBJ1-1 provide the parts outside the CDR3, is SQTIHQWPATLVQPVGSPLSLECTVEGTSNPNLYWYRQAAGRGLQLLFYSVGIGQISSEVPQNLSASRPQDRQFILSSKKLLLSDSGFYLCAWEDQANTEAFFGQGTRLTVV.

The J gene is TRBJ1-6, the V gene TRBV2; 10 bases fit TRBD1. V lost 6 bases to trimming and J lost 7 bases; unmatched junction nucleotides: 3. Germline-derived CDR1 and CDR2 are SNHLY and FYNNEI. The CDR3 is 14 amino acids. Written as DNA, the CDR3 is TGTGCCAGCAGCGGGACAGGGGAAAATTCACCCCTCCACTTT. As protein: CASSGTGENSPLHF.